This T cell receptor (beta chain) was sequenced during a study of regulatory T cells in long-lasting Graves disease (TCRdb year 2021). As for the study more broadly: Antithyroid drugs had been taken for less than 3 months by newly diagnosed Graves' disease patients. Patients with persistent Graves' disease were compared with patients with newly diagnosed Graves' disease using TCR sequencing and RNA sequencing of peripheral blood. The study took place in China and was registered as a clinical trial. TCR sequencing covered around 13 persistent and approximately 20 newly diagnosed Graves' disease patients, 33 samples in total.

Overall results and qualifications from the work: The study examined only peripheral blood because the primary lesion, thyroid tissue, could not be accessed. A larger number of public clonotypes was shared among persistent patients (around 3,000) than among newly diagnosed patients (around 890). Sequencing and analysis were restricted to the TCR beta chain. Persistent Graves' disease patients showed lower TCR Shannon entropy and fewer highly expanded clones than newly diagnosed patients, suggesting clonal expansion. TRBV28, TRBJ1-2 and TRBJ2-5 were preferentially used in persistent disease, while TRBV20-1 and TRBJ2-1 were favored in newly diagnosed disease. The authors acknowledged the small sample size as a limitation that may reduce accuracy.

V is clipped by 0 bases and J by 0 bases, and the sequence between their germline boundaries is 10 bases long. The germline V gene encodes CDR1 WNHNN and CDR2 SYGVQD (reference sequence). The CDR3, cysteine through phenylalanine, is 16 amino acids long. The retained sequence is limited to the CDR3, 48 bases, with the frame set at the first base. Explained via the paper, the time point label denotes: newly diagnosed GD, antithyroid drugs for less than 3 months. For both TCR sequencing and RNA sequencing, RNA was extracted from PBMCs in TRIzol. Graves' disease was diagnosed according to American Thyroid Association guidelines. Recruitment of patients was carried out at an endocrinology department in Xi'an, China. Each patient gave 9 to 10 milliliters of peripheral blood, collected in an EDTA anticoagulant tube. PBMCs were isolated by Ficoll Paque Plus density gradient separation without further T cell sorting. An Agilent 2100 Bioanalyzer and agarose gel were used to check RNA quality, and a NanoDrop 2000 was used to measure RNA concentration.

The library was obtained by multiplex PCR. Sequencer: Illumina HiSeq 4000. iRepertoire HTBI primers and Arm-PCR amplification of CDR3 regions were used to construct TCR beta libraries. Gel purification was performed on PCR products prior to sequencing. The study's processing was this. Across samples, around 62 TRBV and roughly 13 TRBJ segments were identified and used for gene usage analysis of CDR3 amino acid clonotypes. COPE and FqMerger were used to merge filtered high-quality paired reads into contigs. BLAST was used to align contigs to IMGT TRBV, TRBD and TRBJ reference genes, with CDR3 defined following IMGT. Any clonotype with a frequency above 0.1% was classified as a highly expanded clone. Shannon entropy was used to measure repertoire diversity, and the Gini coefficient was used to measure V-J evenness. A clonotype was considered public if more than one individual shared it. TCRdb's own reprocessing of the public reads used fastp at Q25 and MiXCR and kept productive beta chains. Identical CDR3 protein sequences are pooled into one entry, listed with their most common genes and DNA. These V and J calls derive from TCRdb rather than the authors' analysis. The sample has 350,000 to 500,000 distinct CDR3 sequences on record, about 14% of them singletons. Approximately 19% of the sample rests with the top ten.

This clonotype was picked up a small number of times. What this receptor recognizes is not known. Nothing much larger sits one base from this clone, and base qualities are not available. These data also featured in a second study, about T cells in Graves' hyperthyroidism and ophthalmopathy. The second study reports: Stable Graves' hyperthyroidism was defined as the absence of progression to ophthalmopathy over 18 months of follow-up. The hyperthyroidism patients were between 18 and 65 years old and newly diagnosed, with a disease duration of less than 2 months. Patients with uncontrolled infections, other autoimmune diseases, pregnancy or lactation were excluded. Diagnoses were based on clinical symptoms, serum thyroxine and TRAb, thyroid ultrasound and orbital computed tomography. The TCR CDR3 was subjected to a first round of RT-PCR using the HTBI primer set and the Qiagen OneStep RT-PCR kit. Blood samples also contained most of the expanded thyroid clonotypes (frequency above 0.001), which suggests that blood repertoires may reflect thyroid immune responses. In cross-validation, a model built on a 13 V-J signature told ophthalmopathy apart from stable hyperthyroidism with 87.88% sensitivity and about 81% specificity, and in testing the same model reached 80%/75%. In validation, progression to ophthalmopathy was predicted by the model with roughly 71% sensitivity and 72% to 85% specificity, a median of around 5.9 months before onset. To identify TCR V-J signatures that set the groups apart, the researchers used a discovery cohort of about a hundred patients, made up of some 41 with Graves' ophthalmopathy and 57 with stable Graves' hyperthyroidism. Prospective prediction of ophthalmopathy was tested in an independent validation cohort of about 19 hyperthyroidism patients and some 17 patients who later progressed to ophthalmopathy. The 100 discovery patients were divided at random into training and test sets in a 7:3 ratio. In roughly six Graves' hyperthyroidism patients, the study also compared T-cell repertoires from thyroid tissue with T-cell repertoires from blood. After sampling, hyperthyroidism patients received methimazole starting at 30 mg daily, and ophthalmopathy patients received high-dose intravenous methylprednisolone. Libraries were constructed in a second round of multiplex PCR, after which size selection and purification were carried out. Paired-end sequencing of the libraries was performed with 100 bp reads on an Illumina HiSeq2000. Raw data were processed with SOAPnuke, discarding reads with adapters, uncalled bases, mean Phred below 15, or no exact constant-primer or identifier match. COPE v1.2.5 was used to merge high-quality paired reads, and clonotypes were defined as unique nucleotide sequences. MiTCR v1.1 was used to align clonotypes to the IMGT TRBV, TRBD and TRBJ reference segments. The analysis included only V-J combinations with a frequency above 0.0001, which together covered more than 99% of the repertoires. The TCS score was defined as the ratio of F50 (clonal expansion) to E x V (chaos), calculated using BLOSUM62-based TCRdist between CDR3 peptides within each V-J. Welch's t-statistics and random forest reduced several hundred V-J features to 13, which were used in a naive Bayes classifier (R e1071). No statistical method was used to set the sample size in advance, and investigators knew the group allocation. The paper describes TCR Vbeta CDR3 sequencing of 135 peripheral blood samples, made up of fewer than 50 ophthalmopathy patients, 70 to 75 hyperthyroidism patients and roughly 17 progressor patients.

The sample consisted of peripheral blood mononuclear cells (PBMCs), taken at new diagnosis, from a patient treated with antithyroid drugs. The TCR was taken from a woman between 50 and 59 years old with Graves disease. Donor details come from another sample of the same person, matched by shared clones. Recombination linked TRBV10-1 to TRBJ2-3; a confident D gene designation cannot be given. The CDR3 sequence is CASSESLRSSTDTQYF. The base sequence is TGCGCCAGCAGTGAGTCGCTCAGATCTAGCACAGATACGCAGTATTTT.